The rows below give T cell receptor beta chains drawn from one sample of a study of T cell changes during pregnancy in multiple sclerosis. Profiling relied on immunoSEQ multiplex PCR, and the TCRdb table lists in-frame clones only, not all of them. Of about 47,000 clones listed, around 93% are singletons. Sequencing used peripheral blood, obtained in the second trimester of pregnancy. The receptors were sampled from a female donor with multiple sclerosis, enrolled in a pregnancy study. Both conserved end residues are part of each CDR3. The order of the fields is D gene, J gene, V gene, clone size, CDR3 protein, CDR3 DNA. A D gene is named only where the DNA matches it firmly. Only part of the rows carry a size: once, few, many, or a class if the clone is expanded.

>NA|TRBJ2-1|TRBV20-1|NA
CSARKTFEQFF
TGCAGTGCTAGAAAAACATTTGAGCAGTTCTTC
>TRBD2|TRBJ2-1|TRBV5-1|NA
CASSSGLEREIYNEQFF
TGCGCCAGCAGCTCCGGGTTAGAGCGGGAGATATACAATGAGCAGTTCTTC
>TRBD1|TRBJ2-7|TRBV7-2|NA
CASSFPPGQGVGEQYF
TGTGCCAGCAGCTTCCCACCGGGACAGGGTGTTGGGGAGCAGTACTTC
>NA|TRBJ2-2|TRBV7-2|NA
CASSLGLNTGELFF
TGTGCCAGCAGCTTGGGACTCAACACCGGGGAGCTGTTTTTT
>NA|TRBJ1-2|TRBV6-5|NA
CASSYSENYGYTF
TGTGCCAGCAGTTACTCGGAGAACTATGGCTACACCTTC
>TRBD1|TRBJ2-7|TRBV27|NA
CASSVVGQGYYEQYF
TGTGCCAGCAGTGTAGTCGGACAGGGGTACTACGAGCAGTACTTC
>TRBD2|TRBJ2-5|TRBV11-2|NA
CASSSGFGLAGETQYF
TGTGCCAGCAGCTCGGGTTTTGGACTAGCGGGCGAGACCCAGTACTTC
>TRBD2|TRBJ2-7|TRBV7-2|NA
CASSSIAEGAGRREQYF
TGTGCCAGCAGCTCAATTGCAGAGGGAGCGGGACGAAGAGAGCAGTACTTC
>NA|TRBJ2-3|TRBV4-1|NA
CASSPGLNGDTQYF
TGCGCCAGCAGCCCCGGACTCAACGGGGATACGCAGTATTTT
>NA|TRBJ1-1|TRBV29-1|NA
CSVEGATEYEAFF
TGCAGCGTTGAAGGGGCCACCGAGTATGAAGCTTTCTTT
>NA|TRBJ1-4|TRBV15|NA
CATLSGRVGGEKLFF
TGTGCCACCCTCTCCGGACGGGTCGGGGGTGAAAAACTGTTTTTT
>TRBD2|TRBJ2-1|TRBV9|once
CASSVVGGTSSNEQFF
TGTGCCAGCAGCGTTGTTGGGGGGACTAGCTCGAATGAGCAGTTCTTC
>TRBD1|TRBJ2-3|TRBV29-1|NA
CSVEAADRSTDTQYF
TGCAGCGTTGAAGCCGCGGACAGGAGCACAGATACGCAGTATTTT
>NA|TRBJ1-2|TRBV7-9|once
CASSLFGANYGYTF
TGTGCCAGCAGCTTGTTCGGAGCTAACTATGGCTACACCTTC
>NA|TRBJ2-1|TRBV7-9|NA
CASSLPNEQFF
TGTGCCAGCAGCCTCCCTAATGAGCAGTTCTTC
>NA|TRBJ1-5|TRBV4-1|NA
CASSQTLDNQPQHF
TGCGCCAGCAGCCAGACCCTAGACAATCAGCCCCAGCATTTT
>TRBD1|TRBJ1-1|TRBV7-9|NA
CASSLGQGVRTEAFF
TGTGCCAGCAGCTTAGGGCAGGGGGTTCGCACTGAAGCTTTCTTT
>TRBD1|TRBJ1-2|TRBV6-5|NA
CASSYSRQGLSGYTF
TGTGCCAGCAGTTACTCGAGACAGGGGCTCAGTGGCTACACCTTC
>NA|TRBJ2-4|TRBV28|once
CASSLYRGYREKREGKNIQYF
TGTGCCAGCAGTTTATACCGAGGGTACAGGGAGAAAAGAGAGGGTAAAAACATTCAGTACTTC
>TRBD2|TRBJ2-3|TRBV6-5|NA
CASNKRESADTQYF
TGTGCCAGCAACAAGCGGGAATCCGCAGATACGCAGTATTTT
>TRBD2|TRBJ2-2|TRBV7-9|NA
CASSQSSGLRTGELFF
TGTGCCAGCAGCCAGAGTAGCGGGTTGCGCACCGGGGAGCTGTTTTTT
>TRBD1|TRBJ1-4|TRBV7-2|NA
CASSLALRQGANEKLFF
TGTGCCAGCAGCTTAGCCCTTCGACAGGGGGCCAATGAAAAACTGTTTTTT
>NA|TRBJ2-1|TRBV6-4|once
CASSPGRAGVDEQFF
TGTGCCAGCAGTCCCGGGAGAGCGGGCGTCGATGAGCAGTTCTTC
>NA|TRBJ2-7|TRBV5-6|NA
CASSLPVGGEQYF
TGTGCCAGCAGCTTGCCAGTCGGGGGCGAGCAGTACTTC
>NA|TRBJ1-1|TRBV6-5|few
CASTRVPGTEAFF
TGTGCCAGCACCCGGGTGCCGGGCACTGAAGCTTTCTTT
>NA|TRBJ2-7|TRBV19|once
CASRLSGKTGQYF
TGTGCCAGCAGACTAAGCGGCAAGACGGGGCAGTACTTC
>TRBD2|TRBJ2-4|TRBV7-2|NA
CASSEGLAGAKNIQYF
TGTGCCAGCAGCGAAGGACTAGCGGGCGCCAAAAACATTCAGTACTTC
>NA|TRBJ2-1|TRBV19|NA
CASSTRSGVASYNEQFF
TGTGCCAGTAGTACCCGTTCAGGGGTGGCCTCCTACAATGAGCAGTTCTTC
>TRBD2|TRBJ2-2|TRBV2|once
CAVPSGANTGELFF
TGTGCCGTTCCTAGCGGGGCGAACACCGGGGAGCTGTTTTTT
>NA|TRBJ2-3|TRBV6-6|NA
CASSYRRAQDGDTQYF
TGTGCCAGCAGTTACAGGAGGGCCCAGGACGGAGATACGCAGTATTTT
>TRBD1|TRBJ1-3|TRBV7-9|NA
CASSQSTGMRENTIYF
TGTGCCAGCAGCCAGTCGACAGGGATGAGGGAAAACACCATATATTTT
>TRBD2|TRBJ2-2|TRBV5-6|NA
CASSFGLAGVSTGELFF
TGTGCCAGCAGCTTCGGCCTAGCGGGAGTCAGCACCGGGGAGCTGTTTTTT
>TRBD1|TRBJ2-5|TRBV14|NA
CASSQEGTGGPETQYF
TGTGCCAGCAGCCAAGAGGGGACAGGGGGGCCAGAGACCCAGTACTTC
>NA|TRBJ2-7|TRBV4-1|NA
CASSPAEAAYEQYF
TGCGCCAGCAGCCCTGCGGAGGCCGCCTACGAGCAGTACTTC
>TRBD1|TRBJ2-7|TRBV9|NA
CASNSGTGPYEQYF
TGTGCCAGCAACTCCGGGACAGGGCCCTACGAGCAGTACTTC
>NA|TRBJ1-4|TRBV11-2|NA
CASSLQPGASGLFF
TGTGCCAGCAGCTTACAGCCGGGTGCAAGCGGACTGTTTTTT
>TRBD1|TRBJ1-2|TRBV7-2|NA
CASSLALRQGKDYTF
TGTGCCAGCAGCTTAGCCCTTCGACAGGGGAAGGACTACACCTTC
>NA|TRBJ2-7|TRBV30|NA
CAWSEPGLPLREQYF
TGTGCCTGGAGTGAACCGGGACTCCCGCTCCGCGAGCAGTACTTC
>TRBD2|TRBJ2-3|TRBV7-6|once
CASSWTPQGTSGSTDTQYF
TGTGCCAGCAGCTGGACTCCTCAAGGGACTAGCGGGAGCACAGATACGCAGTATTTT
>NA|TRBJ1-1|TRBV7-2|NA
CASSLKSGLPVTEAFF
TGTGCCAGCAGCTTAAAGTCAGGATTACCAGTCACTGAAGCTTTCTTT
>TRBD1|TRBJ2-5|TRBV5-1|once
CASSQDRGRGPQETQYF
TGCGCCAGCAGCCAAGACAGGGGAAGGGGGCCCCAAGAGACCCAGTACTTC
>NA|TRBJ2-1|TRBV7-2|NA
CASSFSGQLNNEQFF
TGTGCCAGCAGCTTTAGCGGACAATTAAACAATGAGCAGTTCTTC
>NA|TRBJ2-2|TRBV7-6|NA
CASSPGSRAGELFF
TGTGCCAGTTCTCCGGGGTCCCGGGCCGGGGAGCTGTTTTTT
>NA|TRBJ2-1|TRBV19|NA
CASSTPVPGNEQFF
TGTGCCAGTAGTACTCCGGTCCCGGGCAATGAGCAGTTCTTC
>TRBD2|TRBJ2-7|TRBV9|NA
CASSATGTSPEQYF
TGTGCCAGCAGCGCCACCGGGACTAGCCCCGAGCAGTACTTC
>TRBD1|TRBJ2-1|TRBV5-1|NA
CASSSGQSSLPSNEQFF
TGCGCCAGCAGCTCGGGACAGTCCTCACTCCCTTCAAATGAGCAGTTCTTC
>NA|TRBJ2-1|TRBV25-1|NA
CASSGGLFIPGEQFF
TGTGCCAGCAGTGGAGGGCTATTCATACCCGGTGAGCAGTTCTTC
>TRBD2|TRBJ2-7|TRBV11-3|NA
CASSLEVSGGREQYF
TGTGCCAGCAGCTTAGAAGTATCGGGGGGTCGAGAGCAGTACTTC
>NA|TRBJ2-7|TRBV29-1|once
CSVEIPGMPYAEQYF
TGCAGCGTTGAGATTCCAGGGATGCCCTACGCGGAGCAGTACTTC
>NA|TRBJ2-2|TRBV5-6|NA
CASNLRMLVRTGELFF
TGTGCCAGCAATTTAAGGATGCTAGTTAGGACCGGGGAGCTGTTTTTT
>TRBD1|TRBJ2-5|TRBV27|NA
CASSLGPRTGGQETQYF
TGTGCCAGCAGTTTGGGACCAAGGACAGGGGGCCAAGAGACCCAGTACTTC
>NA|TRBJ1-1|TRBV19|NA
CASSPGHPNTEAFF
TGTGCCAGTAGCCCAGGACACCCGAACACTGAAGCTTTCTTT